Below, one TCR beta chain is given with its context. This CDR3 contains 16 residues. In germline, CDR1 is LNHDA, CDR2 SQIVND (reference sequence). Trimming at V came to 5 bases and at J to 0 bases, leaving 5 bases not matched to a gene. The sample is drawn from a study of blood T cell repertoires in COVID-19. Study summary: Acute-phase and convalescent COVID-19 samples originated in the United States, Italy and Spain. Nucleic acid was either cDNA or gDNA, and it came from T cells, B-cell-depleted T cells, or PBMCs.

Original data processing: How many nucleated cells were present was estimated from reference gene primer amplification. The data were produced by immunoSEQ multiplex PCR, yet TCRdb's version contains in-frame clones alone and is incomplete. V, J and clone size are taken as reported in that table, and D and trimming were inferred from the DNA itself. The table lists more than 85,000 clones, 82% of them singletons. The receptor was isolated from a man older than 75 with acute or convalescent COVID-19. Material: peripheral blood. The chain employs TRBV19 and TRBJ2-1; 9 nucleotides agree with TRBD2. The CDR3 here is CASSSWTSASYNEQFF. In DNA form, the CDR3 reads TGTGCCAGTAGTTCCTGGACTAGCGCCTCCTACAATGAGCAGTTCTTC.